Given below is one TCR beta chain in context. No antigen is known for it. Germline V gene lookup returns CDR1 WSHSY and CDR2 SAAADI. V gave up 2 bases and J gave up 6 bases, with 11 bases separating them. The CDR3 has 14 residues. The assay was immunoSEQ multiplex PCR, and TCRdb's table has in-frame clones only and misses some. In the table there are about 2.2 million clones, about 92% of which are singletons. The source of the sample is a study of shared clonotypes between healthy human individuals. Overall study context: The people who gave samples were a couple of women and three men aged 18 to 49.

General study results and limits: Genetic and exposure-history diversity was limited by the small donor number. Generally, estimated richness proved larger in naive subsets than it did in memory subsets.

Terminally differentiated effector memory CD45RA+ cells were excluded from the naive CD8 cells, which were CD45RO-negative and positively selected for CCR7. Donors were healthy HIV-negative adults without recent acute infections or vaccinations. Sequenced material: naive CD8+ T cells from PBMCs. This chain connects TRBV10-2 to TRBJ1-5, with D perhaps TRBD1 (6 bases). The receptor's source is a man aged 18-30 years in good health. Some clones in this sample may be carry-over from other donors' samples. Here the CDR3 DNA reads TGCGCCAGCAGTGAGAAGGGGGGCGTTCAGCCCCAGCATTTT. This codes for CASSEKGGVQPQHF.